This TCR beta chain is drawn from a study of blood T cell repertoires in COVID-19. Overall study: PBMCs, B-cell-depleted T cells, or T cells provided the cDNA or gDNA that made up the material.

Data came from immunoSEQ multiplex PCR; TCRdb stores just in-frame clones and leaves some out. This sample carries some 170,000 clones, approximately 88% of them seen once, and the ten largest clones take approximately 4.1%. The junction had 4 bases not matched to a gene; V was cut back by 4 bases and J by 7 bases. The CDR3 totals 13 residues. In germline, CDR1 is SGDLS, CDR2 YYNGEE. This sequence was found in a woman aged 55-69 years who had recovered from COVID-19. V and J are TRBV9 and TRBJ1-1; TRBD1 agrees at 10 bases. The specimen was peripheral blood. The CDR3 bases are TGTGCCAGCAGCACCGGGACAGGGGTTGAAGCTTTCTTT. It specifies CASSTGTGVEAFF.